The entry below gives a single TCR beta chain sequence along with its context. Its specificity is not known. The sample belongs to a study of CD4 T cells in relation to SARS-CoV-2 and coronaviruses. The data were produced by immunoSEQ multiplex PCR, yet TCRdb's version contains in-frame clones alone and is incomplete. The sample includes 20,000 to 25,000 clones, under 80% of them seen just once. Broader study findings: Samples before the pandemic and after infection were not matched within any donor.

Unexposed donor CD4+ T cells date from about 2010-2018, before the COVID-19 pandemic. After 10 to 11 days of culture, CD4+ T cells were isolated. As cell numbers allowed, unexposed-donor CD4+ T cells faced SARS-CoV-2 S/N and four cold-coronavirus spikes. The receptor comes from a human donor in good health. Sequences were obtained from CD4+ T cells from PBMCs, cultured in vitro.

DNA for the CDR3: TGTGCCAGCAGCTCGGGCTTGGATGGAGATACGCAGTATTTT. It codes for CASSSGLDGDTQYF. This chain links TRBV7-3 with TRBJ2-3; D unresolved. The germline V gene encodes CDR1 SGHTA and CDR2 FQGTGA. The CDR3 covers 14 residues. V gave up 4 bases and J gave up 5 bases, with 13 bases separating them.